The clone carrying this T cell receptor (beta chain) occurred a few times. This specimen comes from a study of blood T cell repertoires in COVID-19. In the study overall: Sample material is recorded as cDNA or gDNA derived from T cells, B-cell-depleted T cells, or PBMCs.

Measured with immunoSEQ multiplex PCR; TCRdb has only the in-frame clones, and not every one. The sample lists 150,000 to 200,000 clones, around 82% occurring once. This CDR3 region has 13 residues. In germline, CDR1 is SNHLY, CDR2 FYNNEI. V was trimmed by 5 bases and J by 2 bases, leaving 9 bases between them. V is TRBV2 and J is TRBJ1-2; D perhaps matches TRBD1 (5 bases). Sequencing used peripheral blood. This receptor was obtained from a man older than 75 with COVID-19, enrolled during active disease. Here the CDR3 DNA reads TGTGCCAGCAGTAAGGACATCAACTATGGCTACACCTTC. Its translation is CASSKDINYGYTF.